The rows below give T cell receptor beta chains drawn from one sample of a study of CD8 T cells in Susac syndrome. TCRdb passed the immunoSEQ multiplex PCR reads through MiXCR, listing each CDR3 protein once. In the table there are about 150,000 distinct CDR3 sequences, roughly 94% of which are singletons. Input material: CD8+ T cells from PBMCs. These TCRs come from a human donor with multiple sclerosis. Both conserved end residues are part of each CDR3. D genes are given only for firm matches. The size of a clone is reported for some rows only, either as once, few or many, or as a class for expanded clones.

abundance	v_gene	j_gene	d_gene	CDR3aa	CDR3nt
.	TRBV15	TRBJ2-7	TRBD2	CATSSPHGGAGEQYF	TGTGCCACCAGCAGCCCCCACGGGGGGGCAGGGGAGCAGTACTTC
.	TRBV29-1	TRBJ1-2	.	CSVEDRGADRNYGYTF	TGCAGCGTTGAAGATCGTGGAGCGGACAGAAACTATGGCTACACCTTC
.	TRBV9	TRBJ2-1	TRBD2	CASSVAGSGGAVNEQFF	TGTGCCAGCAGCGTAGCCGGCAGCGGGGGGGCCGTCAATGAGCAGTTCTTC
.	TRBV7-9	TRBJ1-1	.	CASLRDTEAFF	TGTGCCAGCCTACGGGACACTGAAGCTTTCTTT
.	TRBV14	TRBJ2-3	.	CASSQTPEGSGTSTDTQYF	TGTGCCAGCAGCCAAACACCCGAGGGCAGCGGAACGAGCACAGATACGCAGTATTTT
few	TRBV7-3	TRBJ2-2	.	CASSLSGTGELFF	TGTGCCAGCAGTCTTAGCGGCACCGGGGAGCTGTTTTTT
.	TRBV27	TRBJ2-1	TRBD1	CASRQGAPYNEQFF	TGTGCCAGCAGGCAGGGGGCTCCCTACAATGAGCAGTTCTTC
.	TRBV6-2/TRBV6-3	TRBJ2-7	TRBD1	CASSRDSNEQYF	TGTGCCAGCAGTCGGGACAGTAACGAGCAGTACTTC
.	TRBV20-1	TRBJ1-2	.	CSARDKRDYGYTF	TGCAGTGCTAGAGATAAGCGGGACTATGGCTACACCTTC
.	TRBV13	TRBJ2-1	TRBD2	CASSFPSGGSNEQFF	TGTGCCAGCAGCTTCCCTAGCGGGGGGTCCAATGAGCAGTTCTTC
.	TRBV7-2	TRBJ2-3	TRBD2	CASSLDAGADTQYF	TGTGCCAGCAGCTTAGATGCGGGGGCAGATACGCAGTATTTT
.	TRBV18	TRBJ2-5	.	CASSPRGTQETQYF	TGTGCCAGCTCACCTAGGGGGACTCAAGAGACCCAGTACTTC
.	TRBV9	TRBJ2-1	.	CASRYLRPADEQFF	TGTGCCAGCAGATATCTACGCCCGGCGGATGAGCAGTTCTTC
.	TRBV19	TRBJ1-5	.	CASSRPREPQHF	TGTGCCAGTAGTCGCCCCAGGGAGCCCCAGCATTTT
.	TRBV29-1	TRBJ2-2	TRBD1	CSVKSPGQGAVGELFF	TGCAGCGTGAAAAGCCCGGGACAGGGGGCGGTCGGGGAGCTGTTTTTT
.	TRBV4-1	TRBJ1-1	TRBD1	CASSQARGTTEAFF	TGCGCCAGCAGCCAAGCCAGGGGGACCACTGAAGCTTTCTTT
.	TRBV30	TRBJ2-6	.	CAWSGLDMVLTF	TGTGCCTGGAGTGGGTTAGATATGGTCCTGACTTTC
.	TRBV2	TRBJ2-5	.	CASRGDLVLQETQYF	TGTGCCAGCAGAGGGGACCTGGTCCTACAAGAGACCCAGTACTTC
few	TRBV7-9	TRBJ1-2	TRBD1	CATQGRGHGYTF	TGTGCCACACAGGGGAGGGGGCATGGCTACACCTTC
.	TRBV3-1	TRBJ1-1	TRBD1	CASSTLQGMNTEAFF	TGTGCCAGCAGCACCTTACAGGGGATGAACACTGAAGCTTTCTTT
few	TRBV7-9	TRBJ2-7	TRBD1	CASSFRTGEQYF	TGTGCCAGCAGCTTCCGGACAGGGGAACAGTACTTC
.	TRBV27	TRBJ2-1	TRBD2	CASGAGGGSYNEQFF	TGTGCCAGCGGGGCGGGGGGAGGCTCCTACAATGAGCAGTTCTTC
.	TRBV6-5	TRBJ1-1	.	CASSPTDRTNTEAFF	TGTGCCAGCAGCCCCACGGACCGAACGAACACTGAAGCTTTCTTT
.	TRBV4-3	TRBJ2-1	.	CASSQDFYNEQFF	TGCGCCAGCAGCCAAGACTTCTACAATGAGCAGTTCTTC
.	TRBV27	TRBJ2-7	TRBD2	CASSPGLAGREQYF	TGTGCCAGCAGCCCCGGACTAGCGGGCCGGGAGCAGTACTTC
.	TRBV12-5	TRBJ2-7	.	CASGFWYEQYF	TGTGCTAGTGGTTTCTGGTACGAGCAGTACTTC
.	TRBV28	TRBJ2-4	.	CASSFGPGTRFQYF	TGTGCCAGCAGTTTTGGCCCGGGCACAAGGTTTCAGTACTTC
once	TRBV5-4	TRBJ1-2	TRBD1	CASSLDAGGGLTNGYTF	TGTGCCAGCAGCTTGGATGCGGGAGGGGGCCTAACTAATGGCTACACCTTC
.	TRBV7-8	TRBJ2-1	.	CASSLGPWNEQFF	TGTGCCAGCAGCTTAGGCCCGTGGAATGAGCAGTTCTTC
.	TRBV7-9	TRBJ2-7	.	CASSFHSSEQYF	TGTGCCAGCAGCTTTCACTCCTCCGAGCAGTACTTC
.	TRBV19	TRBJ2-3	.	CASSIPRDTQYF	TGTGCCAGTAGTATACCGCGAGATACGCAGTATTTT
few	TRBV2	TRBJ2-7	TRBD1	CASSEPGGTYEQYF	TGTGCCAGCAGTGAGCCAGGGGGAACGTACGAGCAGTACTTC
.	TRBV14	TRBJ1-2	.	CASSQVPGSTDGYTF	TGTGCCAGCAGCCAAGTGCCCGGGTCTACAGATGGCTACACCTTC
.	TRBV27	TRBJ1-5	.	CASRHGGPNQPQHF	TGTGCCAGCAGGCACGGGGGACCCAATCAGCCCCAGCATTTT
.	TRBV9	TRBJ1-2	.	CASSVGGLYGYTF	TGTGCCAGCAGCGTAGGGGGGCTGTATGGCTACACCTTC
.	TRBV9	TRBJ1-3	.	CASHSGNTIYF	TGTGCCAGCCACTCTGGAAACACCATATATTTT
.	TRBV29-1	TRBJ1-1	.	CSAGTWNTEAFF	TGCAGCGCCGGCACGTGGAACACTGAAGCTTTCTTT
.	TRBV5-1	TRBJ2-2	TRBD2	CASSLVQRGYTGELFF	TGCGCCAGCAGCTTGGTCCAGCGGGGCTACACCGGGGAGCTGTTTTTT
.	TRBV6-1	TRBJ2-7	.	CASSEAQAYYEQYF	TGTGCCAGCAGTGAAGCCCAAGCCTACTACGAGCAGTACTTC
.	TRBV4-1	TRBJ1-6	.	CASSLRDTNSPLHF	TGCGCCAGCAGCCTCCGGGACACCAATTCACCCCTCCACTTT
.	TRBV7-8	TRBJ1-1	.	CASSLGRQAGTEAFF	TGTGCCAGCAGCTTAGGCCGGCAGGCCGGCACTGAAGCTTTCTTT
.	TRBV4-1	TRBJ2-7	.	CASSHLSEGATYEQYF	TGCGCCAGCAGCCACCTAAGCGAAGGGGCGACGTACGAGCAGTACTTC
once	TRBV12-3/TRBV12-4	TRBJ2-1	.	CASSFRGFDEQFF	TGTGCCAGCAGTTTTCGAGGGTTCGATGAGCAGTTCTTC
.	TRBV9	TRBJ2-5	TRBD1	CASSVPAGTGQETQYF	TGTGCCAGCAGCGTGCCAGCGGGGACAGGGCAAGAGACCCAGTACTTC
.	TRBV9	TRBJ1-1	TRBD1	CASSGGQGYTEAFF	TGTGCCAGCAGCGGCGGACAGGGGTACACTGAAGCTTTCTTT
.	TRBV28	TRBJ2-2	.	CASSLQGFANTGELFF	TGTGCCAGCAGTTTACAGGGGTTCGCGAACACCGGGGAGCTGTTTTTT
.	TRBV4-2	TRBJ2-7	.	CASAPGAGAYEQYF	TGTGCCAGCGCTCCCGGGGCAGGAGCCTACGAGCAGTACTTC
.	TRBV13	TRBJ1-2	.	CASSLSSRDYGYTF	TGTGCCAGCAGCTTATCATCCAGGGACTATGGCTACACCTTC